A selection of T cell receptor beta chains follows, all from one sample in a study of shared clonotypes between healthy human individuals. Profiled with immunoSEQ multiplex PCR; TCRdb holds only in-frame clones, not every one. The table has 550,000 to 850,000 clones, approximately 72% seen once; the top ten hold around 1.8%. The sample consisted of memory CD4+ T cells sorted from blood. The source of these receptors is a woman younger than 45 in good health. CDR3s include the opening cysteine and the closing phenylalanine or tryptophan. Fields, in order: CDR3 protein, CDR3 DNA, V gene, D gene, clone size, J gene. The D gene is left open where the match is weak. A row's size may be missing; if present it is once, few, many or a size class.

CDR3: CASSLRSGSNEQFF; DNA: TGTGCCAGCAGCTTGAGAAGCGGGAGCAATGAGCAGTTCTTC; V: TRBV11-2; D: TRBD2; size: once; J: TRBJ2-1
CDR3: CASREWRQETQYF; DNA: TGTGCCAGCAGGGAGTGGAGGCAAGAGACCCAGTACTTC; V: TRBV6-1; D: .; size: .; J: TRBJ2-5
CDR3: CAWSVEDCGTSYNEQFF; DNA: TGTGCCTGGAGTGTAGAGGATTGCGGGACCTCCTACAATGAGCAGTTCTTC; V: TRBV30; D: .; size: many; J: TRBJ2-1
CDR3: CASSDNEQYF; DNA: TGTGCCAGCAGTGATAACGAGCAGTACTTC; V: TRBV2; D: .; size: .; J: TRBJ2-7
CDR3: CASSQPGQGHYEQYF; DNA: TGTGCCAGCAGTCAACCGGGACAGGGACATTACGAGCAGTACTTC; V: TRBV28; D: TRBD1; size: .; J: TRBJ2-7
CDR3: CASQWAGGVGNTIYF; DNA: TGTGCCAGCCAGTGGGCAGGGGGCGTTGGAAACACCATATATTTT; V: TRBV28; D: TRBD1; size: few; J: TRBJ1-3
CDR3: CASSIGNSDTSGYTF; DNA: TGTGCCAGTAGTATAGGGAACAGTGATACTAGTGGCTACACCTTC; V: TRBV19; D: .; size: .; J: TRBJ1-2
CDR3: CASSLRFGRGYNEQFF; DNA: TGTGCCAGCAGCTTGCGTTTTGGTAGGGGCTACAATGAGCAGTTCTTC; V: TRBV5-4; D: .; size: .; J: TRBJ2-1
CDR3: CASSLIGLAGGQGELFF; DNA: TGTGCCAGCAGCTTAATAGGACTAGCGGGAGGACAGGGGGAGCTGTTTTTT; V: TRBV7-8; D: TRBD2; size: .; J: TRBJ2-2
CDR3: CAILEESTDTQYF; DNA: TGTGCCATCCTAGAGGAAAGCACAGATACGCAGTATTTT; V: TRBV7-9; D: .; size: .; J: TRBJ2-3
CDR3: CASSHGRGLGYTF; DNA: TGTGCCAGCAGCCACGGCAGGGGGCTTGGCTACACCTTC; V: TRBV7-2; D: TRBD1; size: .; J: TRBJ1-2